This is a list of T cell receptor beta chains from one sample in a study of T cell changes during pregnancy in multiple sclerosis. The assay was immunoSEQ multiplex PCR, and TCRdb's table has in-frame clones only and misses some. Here the sample spans tens of thousands of clones, less than 90% being singletons. The sequenced sample was peripheral blood, obtained before pregnancy. These receptors were obtained from a female donor with multiple sclerosis, enrolled in a pregnancy study. Both conserved end residues are trimmed from each CDR3. D genes are given only for firm matches.

CDR3aa: ASSHLGQSFSNQPQH
d_gene: NA
j_gene: TRBJ1-5
v_gene: TRBV5-8

CDR3aa: ASSPGQGGGYT
d_gene: TRBD1
j_gene: TRBJ1-2
v_gene: TRBV19

CDR3aa: ASSYSFTGSGYT
d_gene: NA
j_gene: TRBJ1-2
v_gene: TRBV6-5

CDR3aa: ASSSEGDYNSGANVLT
d_gene: NA
j_gene: TRBJ2-6
v_gene: TRBV7-8

CDR3aa: AWSVKGIGNTEAF
d_gene: NA
j_gene: TRBJ1-1
v_gene: TRBV30

CDR3aa: ASSPRQGSYEQY
d_gene: TRBD1
j_gene: TRBJ2-7
v_gene: TRBV19

CDR3aa: ASSSRDRGNTEAF
d_gene: TRBD1
j_gene: TRBJ1-1
v_gene: TRBV6-5

CDR3aa: ASSPRAFSGNTIY
d_gene: NA
j_gene: TRBJ1-3
v_gene: TRBV5-6

CDR3aa: ASGIAGGRNTQY
d_gene: TRBD2
j_gene: TRBJ2-3
v_gene: TRBV5-1

CDR3aa: ASSGSRVLLYGYT
d_gene: NA
j_gene: TRBJ1-2
v_gene: TRBV28